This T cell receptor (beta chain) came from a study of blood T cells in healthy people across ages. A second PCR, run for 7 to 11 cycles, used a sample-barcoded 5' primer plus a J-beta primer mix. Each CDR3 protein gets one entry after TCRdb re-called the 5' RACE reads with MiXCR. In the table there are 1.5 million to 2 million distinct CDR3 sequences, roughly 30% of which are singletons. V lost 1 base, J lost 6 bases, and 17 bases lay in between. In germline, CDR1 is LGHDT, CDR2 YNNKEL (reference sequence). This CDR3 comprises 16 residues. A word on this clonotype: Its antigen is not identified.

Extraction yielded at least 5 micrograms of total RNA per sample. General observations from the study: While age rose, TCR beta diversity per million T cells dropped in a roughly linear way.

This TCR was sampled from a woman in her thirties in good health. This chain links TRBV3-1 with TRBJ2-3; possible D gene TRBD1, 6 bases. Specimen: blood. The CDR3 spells CASSQGVVGAQDTQYF. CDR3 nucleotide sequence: TGTGCCAGCAGCCAAGGGGTAGTGGGGGCCCAGGATACGCAGTATTTT.